This TCR beta chain was obtained from a study of vaccination and CD4 T cells after COVID-19 (dated by TCRdb to the early 2020s). Concerning the study at large: SARS-CoV-2 positivity had been established in the convalescent patients by nasal swab PCR, and mild disease was recorded in several of these patients and severe disease in one. In the convalescent cohort there were six males and four females, among whom were two Hispanic individuals, seven Caucasians, two Asians and one multiracial person. Each participant got two doses of either the Pfizer-BioNTech BNT162b2 vaccine (n=8) or the Moderna mRNA-1273 vaccine (n=2). Post-COVID blood samples from convalescent patients were collected a median of around 100 days after diagnosis, with a range of roughly 30 to 170 days. Post-vaccine blood samples were taken a median of roughly 72 days after the second vaccine dose, with a range of about 14 to 241 days. For a few convalescent patients, samples were collected at an early post-vaccination timepoint (day 14) as well as at a late post-vaccination timepoint (days 161 to 241). The cultures were stimulated with overlapping spike peptide pools from SARS-CoV-2 and from the common cold coronaviruses HCoV-NL63, HCoV-OC43 and HCoV-229E. Control cultures used a CEFX viral epitope pool as positive control, an HIV-1 Nef peptide pool as negative control, or no peptide. The spike-specific CD4+ TCR repertoire was compared before and after mRNA vaccination in 10 COVID-19 convalescent patients and a handful of infection-naive healthy vaccine recipients.

With respect to this clonotype: What antigen it recognizes has not been identified. Per-base quality was not reported, and no clone a single base away is much larger than it.

The CDR3 contains 12 residues, cysteine and phenylalanine counted. The read is trimmed to its CDR3 DNA, 36 bases read in frame from base 1. V loses 2 bases of germline sequence and J loses 4 bases, and the interval between the two ends is 5 bases. CDR1 and CDR2 (ENHRY, SYGVKD) derive from the germline V gene. Overall study results and their limits: The median number of SARS-CoV-2-reactive clonotypes rose from around 20 after infection to approximately 41 after vaccination, but the change was not significant. Among the post-vaccine SARS-CoV-2-reactive clones in convalescent patients, a median approximately 90% showed up only after vaccination, which suggests vaccine-specific priming. Nearly all vaccine-specific clones in convalescent patients (304 of 307) were mono-reactive for SARS-CoV-2 spike rather than cross-reactive with common cold coronaviruses. The number of convalescent patients in the study was relatively small, and the study did not examine early timepoints following natural infection.

The library was obtained by PCR. DNA from cultured CD4+ T cells was subjected to TCR sequencing with the Oncomine TCR Beta short-read assay at the Johns Hopkins FTIC core. The QIAamp micro DNA kit was used to extract genomic DNA from the cultured CD4+ T cells. The Oncomine TCR Beta libraries from cultured CD4+ T cells were pooled using unique dual indexes and then sequenced on an Illumina iSeq 100. The authors' pipeline ran thus. Non-productive sequences were removed, and CDR3s that did not start with C, did not end with F or W, or were shorter than 7 amino acids were discarded. The MANAFEST web application identified antigen-specific clonotypes by comparing peptide-stimulated wells against reference wells and other culture wells. Positive clones required FDR below 0.05, an odds ratio above 5, and productive frequency above 0.1% in at least two of three replicate wells. Cross-reactive clonotypes were defined as significantly expanded in both SARS-CoV-2 spike wells and at least one common cold coronavirus spike condition. Similarity between CDR3 sequences was evaluated in R version 3.6.1 using Levenshtein distances (stringdist) and unrooted phylogenetic trees (ape). The public sequencing data were trimmed at Q25 with fastp and processed into clonotypes with MiXCR by TCRdb, which kept only in-frame beta chains. All rows with the same CDR3 protein become a single entry with the most common DNA and genes. The V and J calls were not made by the authors but by TCRdb's processing. For this sample there are approximately 17,000 distinct CDR3 sequences; more than 45% appear just once. The ten largest clonotypes hold less than 20% of the sample.

The sample's time point, from its label and the paper: late sampling 161 to 241 days after vaccination in a few convalescent patients. The treatment or condition label, read with the paper, signifies: roughly 11-day PBMC culture with coronavirus spike peptide pools or control peptides (ViraFEST assay). The ViraFEST assay was used in the study, in which antigen-specific T cells were expanded with peptide pools and expanded clonotypes were subsequently identified by TCR sequencing. The positive SARS-CoV-2 PCR tests of the convalescent patients were dated from March to December 2020, before the Alpha, Beta and Delta variants emerged in the United States. Each well held fewer than 2.5 million PBMCs cultured with roughly 10 ug/ml peptide pools in IMDM containing 5% human AB serum and approximately 10 IU/ml IL-2. Half of the culture medium was replaced with fresh IL-2-containing medium on days 3 and 7. After around 11 days of culture, CD4+ T cells were isolated by negative selection using the EasySep CD4+ T cell isolation kit. PBMCs were separated from whole blood using Ficoll-Paque Plus gradient centrifugation and then either used fresh or cryopreserved at -140C. Each culture condition was generally run in triplicate wells.

The sequences come from CD4+ T cells from blood, cultured in vitro, collected about 7 months after SARS-CoV-2 vaccination. The clonotype originates from a human donor who had recovered from COVID-19. This chain is built from TRBV10-3 and TRBJ1-2; no confident D gene assignment can be made. The DNA reads TGTGCCATCAGTGAGCTCCGCTATGGCTACACCTTC. It translates as CAISELRYGYTF.